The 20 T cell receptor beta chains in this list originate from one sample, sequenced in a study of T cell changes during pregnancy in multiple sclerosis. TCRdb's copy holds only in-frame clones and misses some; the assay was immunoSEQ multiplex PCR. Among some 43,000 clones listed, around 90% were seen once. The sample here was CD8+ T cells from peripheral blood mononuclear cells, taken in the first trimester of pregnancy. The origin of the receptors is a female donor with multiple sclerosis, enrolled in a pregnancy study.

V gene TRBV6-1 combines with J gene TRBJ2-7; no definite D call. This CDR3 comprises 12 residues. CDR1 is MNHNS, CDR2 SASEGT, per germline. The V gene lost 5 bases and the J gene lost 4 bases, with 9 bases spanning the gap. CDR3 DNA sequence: TGTGCCAGCAGTAGAAACAGTTACGAGCAGTACTTC. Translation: CASSRNSYEQYF.

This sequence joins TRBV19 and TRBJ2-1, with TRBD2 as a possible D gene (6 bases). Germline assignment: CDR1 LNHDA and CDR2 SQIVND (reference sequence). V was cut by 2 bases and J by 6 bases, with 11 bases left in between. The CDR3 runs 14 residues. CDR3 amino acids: CASSILAPSNEQFF. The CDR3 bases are TGTGCCAGTAGTATACTAGCGCCCAGCAATGAGCAGTTCTTC.

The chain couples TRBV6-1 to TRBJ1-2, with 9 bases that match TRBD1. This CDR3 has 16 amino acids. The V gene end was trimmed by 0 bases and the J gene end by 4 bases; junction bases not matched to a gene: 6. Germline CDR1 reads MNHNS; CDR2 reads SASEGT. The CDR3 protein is CASSEAGDRVSYGYTF. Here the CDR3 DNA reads TGTGCCAGCAGTGAAGCAGGGGACAGGGTGAGCTATGGCTACACCTTC.

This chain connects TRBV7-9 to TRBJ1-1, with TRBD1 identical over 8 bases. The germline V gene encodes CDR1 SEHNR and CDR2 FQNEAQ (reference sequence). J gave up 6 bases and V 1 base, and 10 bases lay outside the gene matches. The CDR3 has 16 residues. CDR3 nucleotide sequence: TGTGCCAGCAGCTTAGTACTGTGGCAGGGGGCATCTGAAGCTTTCTTT. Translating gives CASSLVLWQGASEAFF.

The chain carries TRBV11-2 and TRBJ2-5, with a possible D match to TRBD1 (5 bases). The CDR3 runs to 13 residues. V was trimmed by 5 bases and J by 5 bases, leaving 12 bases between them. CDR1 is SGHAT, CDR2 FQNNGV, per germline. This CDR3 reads CASSATGVETQYF. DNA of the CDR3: TGTGCCAGCAGCGCTACAGGAGTGGAGACCCAGTACTTC.

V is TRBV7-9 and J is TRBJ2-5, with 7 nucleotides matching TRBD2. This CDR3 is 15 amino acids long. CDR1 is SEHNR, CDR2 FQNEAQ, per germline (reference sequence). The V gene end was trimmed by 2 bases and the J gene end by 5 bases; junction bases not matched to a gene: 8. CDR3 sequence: CASSLYGGSLETQYF. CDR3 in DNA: TGTGCCAGCAGCTTATACGGGGGGTCTCTGGAGACCCAGTACTTC.

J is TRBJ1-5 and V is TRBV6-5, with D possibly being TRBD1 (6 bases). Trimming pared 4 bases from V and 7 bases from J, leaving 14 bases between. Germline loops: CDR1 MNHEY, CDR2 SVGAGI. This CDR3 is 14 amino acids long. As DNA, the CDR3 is TGTGCCAGCAGTTCCAACCTAGGGGGACAGCCCCAGCATTTT. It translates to CASSSNLGGQPQHF.

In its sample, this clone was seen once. The CDR3 DNA reads TGTGCCACCGAGATACAGGGTCCCCAAGAGACCCAGTACTTC. Amino acids: CATEIQGPQETQYF. The V gene is TRBV11-2, the J gene TRBJ2-5; D may be TRBD1 (6 bases). This CDR3 has 14 residues. Between the trimmed V and J ends, which lost 10 bases and 1 base, there was a span of 16 bases. The V gene's germline CDR1 is SGHAT and CDR2 FQNNGV.

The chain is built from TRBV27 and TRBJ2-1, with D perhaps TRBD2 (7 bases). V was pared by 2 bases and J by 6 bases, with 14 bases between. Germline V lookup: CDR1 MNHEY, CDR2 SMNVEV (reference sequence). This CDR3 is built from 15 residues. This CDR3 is CASSLLGGRGNEQFF. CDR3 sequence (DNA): TGTGCCAGCAGTTTACTCGGGGGGCGTGGCAATGAGCAGTTCTTC.

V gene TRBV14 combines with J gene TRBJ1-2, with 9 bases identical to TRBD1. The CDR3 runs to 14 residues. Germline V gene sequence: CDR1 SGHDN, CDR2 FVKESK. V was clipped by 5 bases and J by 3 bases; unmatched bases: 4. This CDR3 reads CASSLGQGDYGYTF. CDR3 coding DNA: TGTGCCAGCAGCTTGGGACAGGGAGACTATGGCTACACCTTC.

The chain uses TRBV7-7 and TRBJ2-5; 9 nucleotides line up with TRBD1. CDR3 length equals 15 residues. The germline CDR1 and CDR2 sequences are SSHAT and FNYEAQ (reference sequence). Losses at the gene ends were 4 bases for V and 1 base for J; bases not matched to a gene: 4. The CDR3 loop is CASSSYRGPQETQYF. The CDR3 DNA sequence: TGTGCCAGCAGCTCTTACAGGGGGCCCCAAGAGACCCAGTACTTC.

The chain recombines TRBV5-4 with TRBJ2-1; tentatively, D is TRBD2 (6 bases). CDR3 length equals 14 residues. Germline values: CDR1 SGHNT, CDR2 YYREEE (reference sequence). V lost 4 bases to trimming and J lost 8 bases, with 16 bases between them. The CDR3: CASSPDGGVHEQFF. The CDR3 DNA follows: TGTGCCAGCAGCCCGGATGGCGGGGTTCATGAGCAGTTCTTC.

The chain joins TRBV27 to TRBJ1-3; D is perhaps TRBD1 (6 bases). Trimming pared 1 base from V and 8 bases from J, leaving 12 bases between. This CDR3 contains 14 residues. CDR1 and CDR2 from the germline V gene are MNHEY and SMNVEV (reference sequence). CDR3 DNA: TGTGCCAGCAGTTTATTGGGGGCCGGGGACACCATATATTTT. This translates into CASSLLGAGDTIYF.

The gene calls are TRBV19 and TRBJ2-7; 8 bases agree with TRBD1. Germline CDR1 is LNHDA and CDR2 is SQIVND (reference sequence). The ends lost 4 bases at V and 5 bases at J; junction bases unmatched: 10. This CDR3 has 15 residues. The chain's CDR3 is CASSTKDRELDEQYF. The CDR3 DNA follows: TGTGCCAGTAGTACTAAGGACAGGGAACTTGACGAGCAGTACTTC.

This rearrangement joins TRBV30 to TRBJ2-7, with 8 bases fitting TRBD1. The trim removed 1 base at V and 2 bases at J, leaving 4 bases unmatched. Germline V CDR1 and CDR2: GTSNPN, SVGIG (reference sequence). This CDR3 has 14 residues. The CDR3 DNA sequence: TGTGCCTGGAGTGCAGGACAGGGCGCCTACGAGCAGTACTTC. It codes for CAWSAGQGAYEQYF.

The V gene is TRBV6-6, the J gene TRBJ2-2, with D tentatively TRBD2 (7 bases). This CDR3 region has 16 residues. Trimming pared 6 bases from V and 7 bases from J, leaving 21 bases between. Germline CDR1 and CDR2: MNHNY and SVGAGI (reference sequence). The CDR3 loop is CASSDLWGGANGELFF. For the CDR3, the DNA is TGTGCCAGCAGCGATCTTTGGGGGGGGGCCAACGGGGAGCTGTTTTTT.

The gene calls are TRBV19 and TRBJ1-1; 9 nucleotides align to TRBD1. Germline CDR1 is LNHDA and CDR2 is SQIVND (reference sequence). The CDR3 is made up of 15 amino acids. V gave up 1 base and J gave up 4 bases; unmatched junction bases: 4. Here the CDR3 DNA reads TGTGCCAGTAGTATAGCTTGGACAGGGGCCACTGAAGCTTTCTTT. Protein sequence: CASSIAWTGATEAFF.

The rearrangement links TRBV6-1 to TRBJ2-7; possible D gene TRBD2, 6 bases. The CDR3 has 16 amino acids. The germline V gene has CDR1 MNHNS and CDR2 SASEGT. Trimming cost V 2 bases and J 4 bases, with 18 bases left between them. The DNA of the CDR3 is TGTGCCAGCAGTGAATTCGGAGGGGACGGGACTTACGAGCAGTACTTC. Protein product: CASSEFGGDGTYEQYF.

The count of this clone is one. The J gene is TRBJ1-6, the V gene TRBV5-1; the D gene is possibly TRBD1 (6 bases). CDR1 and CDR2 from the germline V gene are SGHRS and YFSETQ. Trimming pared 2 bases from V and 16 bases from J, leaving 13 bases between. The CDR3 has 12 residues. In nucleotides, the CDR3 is TGCGCCAGCAGCTTCCCAGGGGCTATACTCCACTTT. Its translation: CASSFPGAILHF.

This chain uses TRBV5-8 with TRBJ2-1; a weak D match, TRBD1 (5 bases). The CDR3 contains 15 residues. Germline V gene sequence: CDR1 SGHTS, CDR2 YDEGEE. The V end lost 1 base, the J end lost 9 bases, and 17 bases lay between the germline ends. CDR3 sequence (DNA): TGTGCCAGCAGCTTGCTCTTAGGGGTCGAGGTTGAGCAGTTCTTC. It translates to CASSLLLGVEVEQFF. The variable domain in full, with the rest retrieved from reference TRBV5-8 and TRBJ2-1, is EAGVTQSPTHLIKTRGQQATLRCSPISGHTSVYWYQQALGLGLQFLLWYDEGEERNRGNFPPRFSGRQFPNYSSELNVNALELEDSALYLCASSLLLGVEVEQFFGPGTRLTVL.